This section outlines one TCR beta chain sequence together with its context. The data derive from a study of blood T cell repertoires in COVID-19. Across the whole study: The study drew acute and convalescent COVID-19 samples from the United States, Italy and Spain.

This CDR3 comprises 12 residues. V lost 4 bases and J lost 8, with 9 bases in between. Germline values: CDR1 MNHEY, CDR2 SMNVEV (reference sequence). TCRdb's table, derived via immunoSEQ multiplex PCR, lists solely in-frame clones and lacks some. The sample includes tens of thousands of clones, around 80% of them seen just once. The specimen sequenced was peripheral blood. This chain uses TRBV27 with TRBJ2-1, with no clear D. This receptor was obtained from a man in his 60s with active or convalescent COVID-19. The CDR3 here is CASSSYIYEQFF. In nucleotides, the CDR3 is TGTGCCAGCAGTTCATACATCTATGAGCAGTTCTTC.